The entry below describes one TCR beta chain. Its antigen is currently unknown. The immunoSEQ assay was version 4, run in survey mode. Genomic DNA was diluted to 9 to 10 ng/uL, up to 1 ug per sample. The method was immunoSEQ multiplex PCR; TCRdb's version includes in-frame clones alone and lacks a portion of them. The sample records 15,000 to 20,000 clones, 65% being singletons. Cells were stimulated with CMV-infected fibroblast lysates at approximately 10 ug/mL. Sorting of responding CD4+ T cells relied on upregulated CD40 ligand together with CD69. Donors had CD4+ T cell counts above 400 cells/uL and were CMV-seropositive. Before stimulation, PBMCs underwent CD8+ T cell depletion. The data were taken from a study of persistence of HIV-infected CD4 T cells. CDR1 is MNHEY and CDR2 is SVGAGI in the germline V gene. The junction had 7 bases not matched to a gene; V was cut back by 6 bases and J by 1 base. The CDR3 is made up of 15 amino acids.

Study results and caveats: TCR analyses could not target the rare provirus-carrying CMV-responding cells.

The receptor comes from an adult woman with HIV who was CMV-seropositive. The sample consisted of CD4+ T cells sorted from PBMCs after approximately 19-hour stimulation, taken from a patient who received antiretroviral therapy. The gene calls are TRBV6-5 and TRBJ2-7, with 9 bases fitting TRBD1. CDR3 protein: CASSSQGARSYEQYF. In nucleotides, the CDR3 is TGTGCCAGCAGCTCACAGGGGGCGCGATCCTACGAGCAGTACTTC.